These 28 T cell receptor beta chains were sequenced from one sample in a study of OX40 agonist ivuxolimab in advanced cancers. Sequenced by immunoSEQ multiplex PCR; TCRdb stores in-frame clones only, minus some. The profile shows about 50,000 clones, 80% of them singletons. Sequenced material: CD4+ or CD8+ T cells sorted from blood, taken in a trial of the OX40 agonist ivuxolimab. The receptors shown here come from an adult with an advanced solid tumor such as melanoma, head and neck, liver or kidney cancer.

This sequence joins TRBV7-9 and TRBJ1-1; perhaps TRBD1 as D (5 bases). In germline, CDR1 is SEHNR, CDR2 FQNEAQ (reference sequence). CDR3 size: 14 residues. V lost 6 bases and J 0 bases, leaving 11 bases between the germline ends. The CDR3 region is CASRRQSVNTEAFF. In nucleotides, the CDR3 is TGTGCCAGCAGGCGACAGTCTGTGAACACTGAAGCTTTCTTT. The full variable domain, with the rest looked up from reference TRBV7-9 and TRBJ1-1, is DTGVSQNPRHKITKRGQNVTFRCDPISEHNRLYWYRQTLGQGPEFLTYFQNEAQLEKSRLLSDRFSAERPKGSFSTLEIQRTEQGDSAMYLCASRRQSVNTEAFFGQGTRLTVV.

The chain couples TRBV9 to TRBJ2-3; D might be TRBD1 (6 bases). The CDR3 is 14 amino acids. Deletions cut 1 base from V and 3 bases from J, with 9 bases between. Germline assignment: CDR1 SGDLS and CDR2 YYNGEE. The CDR3 nucleotides are TGTGCCAGCAGCGTACAGGGGAGTACAGATACGCAGTATTTT. As protein: CASSVQGSTDTQYF.

The CDR3 DNA follows: TGTGCCAGCAGTGAAGCGCGAGTTTCTGGAAACACCATATATTTT. The encoded protein is CASSEARVSGNTIYF. V is TRBV2 and J is TRBJ1-3; no firm D call. The CDR3 covers 15 residues. V dropped 0 bases and J dropped 1 base, with 7 bases sitting between them. Per germline, CDR1 SNHLY and CDR2 FYNNEI.

This chain connects TRBV7-6 to TRBJ2-1; D is perhaps TRBD2 (5 bases). The CDR3 length is 16 residues. CDR1 SGHVS and CDR2 FNYEAQ come from the germline V gene. Trimming left V 1 base short and J 4 bases short, with 14 bases between. CDR3 DNA: TGTGCCAGCAGCTTAGTGGGGAGTATTGGATACAATGAGCAGTTCTTC. Amino acids: CASSLVGSIGYNEQFF.

The chain uses TRBV7-6 and TRBJ1-1; D remains unclear. Germline V CDR1 and CDR2: SGHVS, FNYEAQ. V lost 7 bases and J lost 6, with 9 bases in between. The CDR3 covers 11 residues. The CDR3 sequence is CASTEGAEAFF. In DNA, the CDR3 is TGTGCCAGCACTGAGGGAGCTGAAGCTTTCTTT.

The rearrangement joins TRBV13 to TRBJ2-1; D is unresolved. The CDR3 has 16 amino acids. The germline gives CDR1 PRHDT, CDR2 FYEKMQ (reference sequence). Trimming stripped 4 bases from V and 3 bases from J, with 16 bases between. CDR3 bases: TGTGCCAGCAGCTACCTCAGGAACAACGGCTACAATGAGCAGTTCTTC. This sequence encodes CASSYLRNNGYNEQFF.

The gene calls are TRBV7-9 and TRBJ2-1; 10 nucleotides agree with TRBD1. V was pared by 8 bases and J by 7 bases, with 14 bases of the junction left unmatched. This CDR3 has 16 amino acids. Germline-derived CDR1 and CDR2 are SEHNR and FQNEAQ (reference sequence). CDR3 DNA: TGTGCCAGCGCCTTAACCTCGGGACAGGGGTGGAATGAGCAGTTCTTC. Protein: CASALTSGQGWNEQFF.

The V call is TRBV30, the J call TRBJ2-2, with 10 positions matching TRBD2. This CDR3 is 18 amino acids long. Trimming took 2 bases from V and 0 from J; bases not matched to a gene: 9. Germline CDR1 is GTSNPN and CDR2 is SVGIG (reference sequence). The CDR3 DNA is TGTGCCTGGAGTTCAAGGACTAGCGGCCAATCGAACACCGGGGAGCTGTTTTTT. Its translation: CAWSSRTSGQSNTGELFF.

The V and J genes are TRBV5-1 and TRBJ2-7; the match to TRBD2 covers 9 bases. CDR1 is SGHRS, CDR2 YFSETQ, per germline. The CDR3 consists of 14 residues. After removal of 1 base from V and 7 bases from J, the junction contained 6 bases not matched to a gene. The CDR3 is CASSLNAGGREQYF. Here the CDR3 DNA reads TGCGCCAGCAGCTTGAACGCGGGAGGGCGGGAGCAGTACTTC.

This chain connects TRBV27 to TRBJ1-2; a weak D match, TRBD1 (6 bases). This CDR3 region has 14 residues. CDR1 is MNHEY and CDR2 is SMNVEV in the germline V gene (reference sequence). The V end was cut by 3 bases, the J end by 7 bases, with 15 bases between. The CDR3 sequence is CASSFTGVGGGYTF. The CDR3 coding sequence is TGTGCCAGCAGTTTTACAGGCGTAGGGGGTGGCTACACCTTC.

This clone was found a few times. J is TRBJ2-7 and V is TRBV5-1; the match to TRBD1 covers 8 bases. This CDR3 is 16 amino acids long. V was pared by 4 bases and J by 5 bases, with 14 bases of the junction left unmatched. Per germline, CDR1 SGHRS and CDR2 YFSETQ. CDR3 DNA sequence: TGCGCCAGCAGCCCGGCCCAGGGGGCAAAGTTCCACGAGCAGTACTTC. It is translated as CASSPAQGAKFHEQYF.

The gene calls are TRBV5-1 and TRBJ1-2; possible D gene TRBD1, 6 bases. Looked up from germline, CDR1 is SGHRS and CDR2 is YFSETQ. The V end was cut by 0 bases, the J end by 5 bases, with 11 bases between. CDR3 length: 14 amino acids. Here the CDR3 reads CASSLEQGGYGYTF. The CDR3 nucleotides read TGCGCCAGCAGCTTGGAACAGGGAGGGTATGGCTACACCTTC.

CDR3 amino acids: CASSRPLTGEKSTDTQYF. CDR3 DNA sequence: TGTGCCAGCAGCCGGCCTTTAACAGGGGAAAAAAGCACAGATACGCAGTATTTT. This chain links TRBV7-9 with TRBJ2-3, with 7 bases matching TRBD1. CDR3 length: 18 amino acids. With V trimmed by 5 bases and J by 0 bases, 14 bases remained unmatched. Germline assignment: CDR1 SEHNR and CDR2 FQNEAQ (reference sequence).

This clone was detected only a few times. The chain is built from TRBV15 and TRBJ2-3; 12 bases align to TRBD2. Germline values: CDR1 LNHNV, CDR2 YYDKDF (reference sequence). This CDR3 has 16 residues. V was pared by 4 bases and J by 2 bases, with 4 bases of the junction left unmatched. The DNA of the CDR3 is TGTGCCACCAGCACCGGACTAGCGGGAACCACAGATACGCAGTATTTT. Translation gives CATSTGLAGTTDTQYF.

The V call is TRBV25-1, the J call TRBJ1-2, with unresolved D. V gave up 7 bases and J gave up 8 bases, with 17 bases separating them. Germline V lookup: CDR1 MGHDK, CDR2 SYGVNS. The CDR3 contains 13 residues. The chain's CDR3 is CASTDPQFVGYTF. CDR3 coding DNA: TGTGCCAGCACCGACCCCCAATTTGTAGGCTACACCTTC.

The J gene is TRBJ2-1, the V gene TRBV5-1; 15 nucleotides align to TRBD2. There are 18 residues in the CDR3. The germline V gene has CDR1 SGHRS and CDR2 YFSETQ. Trimming took 4 bases from V and 0 from J; bases not matched to a gene: 5. DNA of the CDR3: TGCGCCAGCAGCAAGGGACTAGCGGGAGGCCGCTCCTACAATGAGCAGTTCTTC. Translated, it gives CASSKGLAGGRSYNEQFF.

With regard to this clone: One junction end does not reproduce the germline sequence, and a read error may be involved. V gene TRBV7-2 combines with J gene TRBJ2-5; possible D gene TRBD1, 6 bases. The CDR3 length is 13 residues. Germline CDR1 is SGHTA and CDR2 is FQGNSA. The CDR3 loop reads CASSLGQLEAQYF. The CDR3 nucleotides are TGTGCCAGCAGCCTTGGACAGTTAGAGGCCCAGTACTTC. Full variable domain (missing parts from reference TRBV7-2 and TRBJ2-5): GAGVSQSPSNKVTEKGKDVELRCDPISGHTALYWYRQSLGQGLEFLIYFQGNSAPDKSGLPSDRFSAERTGGSVSTLTIQRTQQEDSAVYLCASSLGQLEAQYFGPGTRLLVL.

The chain is built from TRBV7-9 and TRBJ1-4, with 7 bases fitting TRBD1. CDR3 length: 17 residues. V was pared by 3 bases and J by 8 bases, with 15 bases of the junction left unmatched. CDR1 SEHNR and CDR2 FQNEAQ come from the germline V gene (reference sequence). The CDR3 sequence: CASSFQGGTYSKEKLFF. In DNA form, the CDR3 reads TGTGCCAGCAGCTTTCAGGGGGGGACCTATTCCAAAGAAAAACTGTTTTTT.

This chain links TRBV27 with TRBJ2-1; 10 nucleotides align to TRBD2. From germline, CDR1 is MNHEY and CDR2 SMNVEV (reference sequence). This CDR3 has 15 amino acids. J lost 5 bases, V lost 4 bases, and 5 bases had no gene match. The CDR3 loop reads CASSSSSGSHNEQFF. CDR3 nucleotide sequence: TGTGCCAGCAGTTCCTCTAGCGGGAGCCACAATGAGCAGTTCTTC.

The chain has TRBV5-5 and TRBJ2-1; D is possibly TRBD1 (6 bases). The CDR3 has 16 amino acids. CDR1 and CDR2 from the germline V gene are SGHKS and YYEKEE (reference sequence). V lost 0 bases, J lost 3 bases, and 13 bases lay in between. The CDR3 DNA reads as TGTGCCAGCAGCTTGGAACCGGGCAGGGGCTACAATGAGCAGTTCTTC. Translated: CASSLEPGRGYNEQFF. The full variable domain, in which reference TRBV5-5 and TRBJ2-1 provide the parts outside the CDR3, is DAGVTQSPTHLIKTRGQQVTLRCSPISGHKSVSWYQQVLGQGPQFIFQYYEKEERGRGNFPDRFSARQFPNYSSELNVNALLLGDSALYLCASSLEPGRGYNEQFFGPGTRLTVL.

This clone turned up a few times. The chain joins TRBV27 to TRBJ1-3; D gene uncertain. V lost 6 bases, J lost 2 bases, and 11 bases lay in between. CDR1 MNHEY and CDR2 SMNVEV come from the germline V gene (reference sequence). The CDR3 spans 14 residues. CDR3 residues: CASRKLGTGNTIYF. The CDR3 coding sequence is TGTGCCAGCAGAAAGCTTGGGACTGGAAACACCATATATTTT.

J is TRBJ2-7 and V is TRBV19, with 10 bases lining up with TRBD1. Germline CDR1 reads LNHDA; CDR2 reads SQIVND (reference sequence). Trimming at V came to 2 bases and at J to 2 bases, leaving 3 bases not matched to a gene. This CDR3 has 15 amino acids. CDR3 DNA: TGTGCCAGTAGTATAAGGGACAGGGGTGCCTACGAGCAGTACTTC. Amino acid sequence: CASSIRDRGAYEQYF.

The V and J genes are TRBV29-1 and TRBJ1-2, with D possibly TRBD1 on 5 matching bases. V was pared by 6 bases and J by 8 bases, with 19 bases between. This CDR3 contains 13 residues. Germline assignment: CDR1 SQVTM and CDR2 ANQGSEA. The CDR3 region has the DNA TGCAGCGTGGGAGACGGCGGCGGGGGGGGCTACACCTTC. This codes for CSVGDGGGGGYTF. The variable domain in full, completed from reference TRBV29-1 and TRBJ1-2, reads SAVISQKPSRDICQRGTSLTIQCQVDSQVTMMFWYRQQPGQSLTLIATANQGSEATYESGFVIDKFPISRPNLTFSTLTVSNMSPEDSSIYLCSVGDGGGGGYTFGSGTRLTVV.

In DNA, the CDR3 is TGCGCCAGCAGCTGGAGTACCTCTGGAAACACCATATATTTT. Amino acids: CASSWSTSGNTIYF. The chain combines TRBV5-1 with TRBJ1-3; D uncertain. Trimming removed 3 bases at V and 0 bases at J, with 7 bases between. The CDR3 length is 14 residues. Germline V lookup: CDR1 SGHRS, CDR2 YFSETQ. Based on the CDR3 plus reference TRBV5-1 and TRBJ1-3, the full variable domain is KAGVTQTPRYLIKTRGQQVTLSCSPISGHRSVSWYQQTPGQGLQFLFEYFSETQRNKGNFPGRFSGRQFSNSRSEMNVSTLELGDSALYLCASSWSTSGNTIYFGEGSWLTVV.

The V gene is TRBV7-8, the J gene TRBJ1-2; 8 nucleotides line up with TRBD1. This CDR3 has 13 residues. V lost 8 bases, J lost 3 bases, and 5 bases stayed unmatched. The germline CDR1 and CDR2 sequences are SGHVS and FQNEAQ. Written as DNA, the CDR3 is TGTGCCAGCTCTCCGGGACAGGACTATGGCTACACCTTC. Translated: CASSPGQDYGYTF.

The V and J genes are TRBV28 and TRBJ2-5; D is perhaps TRBD1 (5 bases). The J call may be mistaken, given a closer DNA end match to TRBJ2-7. Germline-derived CDR1 and CDR2 are MDHEN and SYDVKM. The CDR3 is 11 amino acids. CDR3 nucleotide sequence: TGTGCCAGCAGTAACAGGTACGAGCAGTACTTC. This sequence encodes CASSNRYEQYF.

Written as DNA, the CDR3 is TGTGCCAGCAGCTTTCAAGTGGCCGAGCAGTACTTC. Amino acid sequence: CASSFQVAEQYF. The rearrangement links TRBV7-8 to TRBJ2-7; the D is unclear. Germline values: CDR1 SGHVS, CDR2 FQNEAQ. Trimming pared 3 bases from V and 6 bases from J, leaving 9 bases between. The CDR3 length is 12 residues.

This clone has a single count. The genes are TRBV6-1 and TRBJ2-1; no firm D call. The CDR3 contains 14 residues. Trimming stripped 6 bases from V and 4 bases from J, with 13 bases between. Germline lookup yields CDR1 MNHNS and CDR2 SASEGT. The CDR3 spells CASRDNRAYNEQFF. The CDR3 bases are TGTGCCAGCAGAGATAACCGGGCGTACAATGAGCAGTTCTTC.